These 23 T cell receptor beta chains originate from one sample sequenced in a study of blood T cell repertoires in COVID-19. Assay: immunoSEQ multiplex PCR; the TCRdb copy retains only in-frame clones and omits some. The sample gives roughly 360,000 clones, roughly four fifths of which show up once; about 4.8% is in the top ten. The sample was PBMCs or T cells enriched from blood (not recorded which). The receptors were sampled from a woman in her forties or fifties who had recovered from COVID-19.

CDR3 DNA: TGTGCCAGCAGAGAGCAGGGTTCGGCTGGGGCCAACGTCCTGACTTTC. This encodes CASREQGSAGANVLTF. The gene calls are TRBV27 and TRBJ2-6, with D possibly being TRBD1 (5 bases). V lost 6 bases and J 2 bases, leaving 14 bases between the germline ends. The length of the CDR3 is 16 residues. In germline, CDR1 is MNHEY, CDR2 SMNVEV (reference sequence).

This sequence joins TRBV28 and TRBJ2-1, with TRBD2 identical over 8 bases. Germline-derived CDR1 and CDR2 are MDHEN and SYDVKM. The J segment lost 9 bases and the V segment lost 3 bases, leaving 13 bases of the junction unmatched. The CDR3 has 16 amino acids. CDR3 DNA: TGTGCCAGCAGTTTCTTAGCGGGATCCCCCCGAGGTGAGCAGTTCTTC. It is translated as CASSFLAGSPRGEQFF.

V is TRBV19 and J is TRBJ2-7; 7 bases map to TRBD2. V shed 4 bases and J 1 base; nucleotides not matched to a gene: 10. The CDR3 length is 16 residues. Germline V lookup: CDR1 LNHDA, CDR2 SQIVND (reference sequence). The CDR3 DNA follows: TGTGCCAGTAGTAGTAGGGGCGGGAGACTATCCTACGAGCAGTACTTC. Its protein is CASSSRGGRLSYEQYF. The full variable domain, rest sourced from reference TRBV19 and TRBJ2-7, is DGGITQSPKYLFRKEGQNVTLSCEQNLNHDAMYWYRQDPGQGLRLIYYSQIVNDFQKGDIAEGYSVSREKKESFPLTVTSAQKNPTAFYLCASSSRGGRLSYEQYFGPGTRLTVT.

The sample holds a few counts of this clone. The chain joins TRBV7-3 to TRBJ2-2, with 7 bases lining up with TRBD1. In germline, CDR1 is SGHTA, CDR2 FQGTGA. The junction had 9 bases not matched to a gene; V was cut back by 6 bases and J by 5 bases. The CDR3 covers 15 residues. CDR3 region: CASSRTGEPTGELFF. The CDR3 DNA reads as TGTGCCAGCAGTAGGACAGGAGAGCCGACCGGGGAGCTGTTTTTT.

The rearrangement joins TRBV29-1 to TRBJ2-5; 7 nucleotides align to TRBD1. This CDR3 region has 11 residues. Unmatched junction bases numbered 5, after V lost 6 bases and J lost 7 bases. In germline, CDR1 is SQVTM, CDR2 ANQGSEA. This chain's CDR3 is CSVDREVTQYF. CDR3 in DNA: TGCAGCGTCGACAGGGAAGTGACCCAGTACTTC.

This chain joins TRBV2 and TRBJ2-1; 7 bases map to TRBD2. CDR1 is SNHLY, CDR2 FYNNEI, per germline. V shed 3 bases, J shed 2 bases, and the junction held 10 bases outside the gene matches. The CDR3 covers 17 residues. The CDR3 DNA follows: TGTGCCAGCAGTGATGGAAGCGGGGCCCTAACCTACAATGAGCAGTTCTTC. It yields the protein CASSDGSGALTYNEQFF.

V is TRBV3-1 (or the pseudogene TRBV3-2) and J is TRBJ1-2, with D maybe TRBD1 (5 bases). The CDR3 is 16 residues long. Trimming took off 3 bases at V and 5 bases at J, with 19 bases between the two ends. Germline assignment: CDR1 LGHDT and CDR2 YNNKEL (reference sequence). The CDR3 protein is CASSHPTRGMGYGYTF. In nucleotides, the CDR3 is TGTGCCAGCAGCCACCCAACGCGGGGGATGGGTTATGGCTACACCTTC.

In this sample, this clone turned up a few times. The chain uses TRBV10-3 and TRBJ1-2, with 10 bases lining up with TRBD1. Unmatched junction bases numbered 7, after V lost 7 bases and J lost 2 bases. This CDR3 is 15 amino acids long. Germline loops: CDR1 ENHRY, CDR2 SYGVKD. CDR3 bases: TGTGCCATCAACGGGGGGGACAGGGGCAACTATGGCTACACCTTC. This sequence encodes CAINGGDRGNYGYTF.

The chain has TRBV28 and TRBJ1-2, with a possible D match to TRBD1 (5 bases). The CDR3 consists of 14 residues. The germline gives CDR1 MDHEN, CDR2 SYDVKM. V was shortened by 5 bases and J by 5 bases, with 15 bases between the two germline ends. For the CDR3, the DNA is TGTGCCAGCAGTACGAGCAGGACATTTTATGGCTACACCTTC. Amino acid sequence: CASSTSRTFYGYTF.

CDR3 protein: CASSLVVETQYF. Written as DNA, the CDR3 is TGTGCCAGCAGCTTAGTAGTCGAAACGCAGTATTTT. The V and J genes are TRBV7-9 and TRBJ2-3; D call uncertain. There are 12 residues in the CDR3. V shed 1 base and J shed 9 bases, with 8 bases lying between them. Germline V lookup: CDR1 SEHNR, CDR2 FQNEAQ (reference sequence).

The chain links TRBV5-4 to TRBJ1-5; a weak D match, TRBD1 (5 bases). The CDR3 sequence is 14 residues long. Between the trimmed V and J ends, which lost 0 bases and 3 bases, there was a span of 7 bases. Germline assignment: CDR1 SGHNT and CDR2 YYREEE (reference sequence). The CDR3 reads CASSLDRSNQPQHF. As DNA, the CDR3 is TGTGCCAGCAGCTTGGACAGGTCCAATCAGCCCCAGCATTTT.

The chain couples TRBV12-3 or TRBV12-4 to TRBJ1-5, with a weak D call TRBD1 (5 bases). CDR3 size: 13 residues. V lost 8 bases and J lost 3, with 11 bases in between. This CDR3 is CASGQGYNQPQHF. The CDR3 DNA reads as TGTGCCAGCGGGCAGGGTTACAATCAGCCCCAGCATTTT.

The gene calls are TRBV9 and TRBJ2-2; D call uncertain. Germline lookup yields CDR1 SGDLS and CDR2 YYNGEE. This CDR3 is built from 15 residues. Trimming left V 0 bases short and J 4 bases short, with 10 bases between. In DNA form, the CDR3 reads TGTGCCAGCAGCGTAGGAGTCGTTCGCACCGGGGAGCTGTTTTTT. The encoded protein is CASSVGVVRTGELFF. Full variable domain (rest looked up from reference TRBV9 and TRBJ2-2): DSGVTQTPKHLITATGQRVTLRCSPRSGDLSVYWYQQSLDQGLQFLIQYYNGEERAKGNILERFSAQQFPDLHSELNLSSLELGDSALYFCASSVGVVRTGELFFGEGSRLTVL.

The sample holds a few counts of this clone. The DNA of the CDR3 is TGTGCCAGCTCACCAAGCTCAGGGGGAAGCCACGAGCAGTACTTC. Residues: CASSPSSGGSHEQYF. The rearrangement uses TRBV18 and TRBJ2-7, with 7 positions matching TRBD1. The V gene's germline CDR1 is KGHSH and CDR2 LQKENI. CDR3 length: 15 amino acids. J gave up 5 bases and V 2 bases, and 9 bases lay outside the gene matches.

The chain combines TRBV7-2 with TRBJ2-7; tentative D call: TRBD1 (6 bases). V lost 4 bases to trimming and J lost 4 bases, with 11 bases between them. The CDR3 loop spans 13 amino acids. Germline-derived CDR1 and CDR2 are SGHTA and FQGNSA. The CDR3 region has the DNA TGTGCCAGCAGCTCTGGACAGCTTTACGAGCAGTACTTC. Protein sequence: CASSSGQLYEQYF.

The chain uses TRBV2 and TRBJ2-7; 7 bases agree with TRBD1. Unmatched junction bases numbered 9, after V lost 5 bases and J lost 5 bases. CDR3 length: 14 residues. The V gene's germline CDR1 is SNHLY and CDR2 FYNNEI. The CDR3 coding sequence is TGTGCCAGCAGTTTCACGACAGGGATCGACGAGCAGTACTTC. It yields the protein CASSFTTGIDEQYF.

This chain joins TRBV4-3 and TRBJ2-7, with D possibly matching TRBD2 (6 bases). CDR3 length: 15 residues. The V end lost 0 bases, the J end lost 4 bases, and 13 bases lay between the germline ends. Germline values: CDR1 LGHNA, CDR2 YSLEER. The CDR3 DNA reads as TGCGCCAGCAGCCAAGATCACAGCGGGCCTTACGAGCAGTACTTC. It codes for CASSQDHSGPYEQYF.

J is TRBJ1-2 and V is TRBV6-5, with 8 bases aligning to TRBD1. Germline CDR1 reads MNHEY; CDR2 reads SVGAGI. With 2 bases clipped from V and 8 bases from J, the junction kept 4 bases outside the gene matches. This CDR3 is built from 13 residues. The CDR3 sequence: CASSYRDRGGYTF. The DNA of the CDR3 is TGTGCCAGCAGTTACCGCGACAGGGGCGGCTACACCTTC.

The rearrangement links TRBV7-2 to TRBJ1-2, with 8 bases aligning to TRBD1. V gave up 4 bases and J gave up 5 bases; unmatched junction bases: 9. CDR3 length: 15 residues. Per the germline V gene, CDR1 is SGHTA and CDR2 is FQGNSA. CDR3 sequence (DNA): TGTGCCAGCAGCTCGGACAGGGACGGAGTTTATGGCTACACCTTC. Amino acids: CASSSDRDGVYGYTF.

This chain's CDR3 is CASSLRQGSSYNSPLHF. CDR3 in DNA: TGTGCCAGCAGCCTCCGACAGGGAAGCTCCTATAATTCACCCCTCCACTTT. This chain links TRBV3-1 (or the pseudogene TRBV3-2) with TRBJ1-6, with 7 bases identical to TRBD1. Germline V lookup: CDR1 LGHDT, CDR2 YNNKEL (reference sequence). The CDR3 has 17 amino acids. Losses at the gene ends were 4 bases for V and 0 bases for J; bases not matched to a gene: 6.

The chain carries TRBV7-9 and TRBJ2-5; 8 bases line up with TRBD1. CDR1 and CDR2 from the germline V gene are SEHNR and FQNEAQ (reference sequence). Trimming took 5 bases from V and 5 from J; bases not matched to a gene: 13. CDR3 length: 16 residues. This CDR3 is CASSLPRGTGGETQYF. The CDR3 DNA is TGTGCCAGCAGCCTCCCCCGGGGGACAGGTGGGGAGACCCAGTACTTC.

This chain uses TRBV19 with TRBJ2-7; D gene unclear. The CDR3 sequence is 14 residues long. CDR1 is LNHDA and CDR2 is SQIVND in the germline V gene (reference sequence). The V end lost 1 base, the J end lost 2 bases, and 9 bases lay between the germline ends. The CDR3, as DNA: TGTGCCAGTAGTATAGCAGGCACGACCTACGAGCAGTACTTC. Translating it yields CASSIAGTTYEQYF.

The chain employs TRBV4-1 and TRBJ2-1, with 8 bases aligning to TRBD2. The germline gives CDR1 MGHRA, CDR2 YSYEKL. J was trimmed by 1 base and V by 5 bases; bases with no gene match: 10. The CDR3 loop spans 17 amino acids. The CDR3 nucleotides read TGCGCCAGCAGCTCCGCGGCCGGGGGGGGTTCCTACAATGAGCAGTTCTTC. This codes for CASSSAAGGGSYNEQFF.